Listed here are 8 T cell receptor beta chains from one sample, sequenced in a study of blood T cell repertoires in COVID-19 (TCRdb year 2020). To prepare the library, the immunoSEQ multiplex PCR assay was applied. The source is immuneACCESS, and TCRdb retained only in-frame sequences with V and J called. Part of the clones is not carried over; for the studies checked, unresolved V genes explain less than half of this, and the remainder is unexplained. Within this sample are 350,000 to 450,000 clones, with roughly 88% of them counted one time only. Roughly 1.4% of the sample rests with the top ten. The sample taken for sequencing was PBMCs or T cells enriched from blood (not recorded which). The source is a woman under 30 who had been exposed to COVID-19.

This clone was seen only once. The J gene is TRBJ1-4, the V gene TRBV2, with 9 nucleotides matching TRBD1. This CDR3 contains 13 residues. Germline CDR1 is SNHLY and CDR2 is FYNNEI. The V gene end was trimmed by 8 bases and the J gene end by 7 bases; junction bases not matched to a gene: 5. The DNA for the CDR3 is TGTGCCAGCCTACAGGGGGCGGGTGAAAAACTGTTTTTT. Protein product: CASLQGAGEKLFF.

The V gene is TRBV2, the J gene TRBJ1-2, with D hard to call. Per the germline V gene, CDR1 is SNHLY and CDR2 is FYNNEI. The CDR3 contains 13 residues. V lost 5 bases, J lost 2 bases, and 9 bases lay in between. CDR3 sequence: CASSSLANYGYTF. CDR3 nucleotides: TGTGCCAGCAGTTCATTGGCAAACTATGGCTACACCTTC.

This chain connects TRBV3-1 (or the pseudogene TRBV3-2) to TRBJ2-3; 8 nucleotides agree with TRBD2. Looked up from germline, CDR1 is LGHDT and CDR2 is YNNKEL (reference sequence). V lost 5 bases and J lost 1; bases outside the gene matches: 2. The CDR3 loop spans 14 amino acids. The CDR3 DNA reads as TGTGCCAGCAGCGGTAGCGGGGGCACAGATACGCAGTATTTT. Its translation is CASSGSGGTDTQYF.

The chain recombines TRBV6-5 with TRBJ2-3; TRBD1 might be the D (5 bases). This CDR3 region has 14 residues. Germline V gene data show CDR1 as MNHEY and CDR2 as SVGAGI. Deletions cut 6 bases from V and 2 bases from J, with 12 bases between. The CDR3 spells CASRQVSHTDTQYF. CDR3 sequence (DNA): TGTGCCAGCAGACAGGTGTCCCACACAGATACGCAGTATTTT.

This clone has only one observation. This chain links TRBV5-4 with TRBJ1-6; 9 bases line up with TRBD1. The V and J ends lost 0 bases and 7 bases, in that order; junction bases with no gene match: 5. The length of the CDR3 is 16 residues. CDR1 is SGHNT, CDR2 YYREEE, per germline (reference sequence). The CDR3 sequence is CASSLATGGPNSPLHF. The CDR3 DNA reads TGTGCCAGCAGCTTGGCCACAGGGGGCCCCAATTCACCCCTCCACTTT.

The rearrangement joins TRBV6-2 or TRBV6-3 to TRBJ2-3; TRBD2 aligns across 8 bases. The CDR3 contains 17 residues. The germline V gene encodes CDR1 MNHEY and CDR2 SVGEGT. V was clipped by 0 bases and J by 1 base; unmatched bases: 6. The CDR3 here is CASSYSVIGGGTDTQYF. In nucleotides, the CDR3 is TGTGCCAGCAGTTACTCGGTAATCGGGGGGGGCACAGATACGCAGTATTTT.

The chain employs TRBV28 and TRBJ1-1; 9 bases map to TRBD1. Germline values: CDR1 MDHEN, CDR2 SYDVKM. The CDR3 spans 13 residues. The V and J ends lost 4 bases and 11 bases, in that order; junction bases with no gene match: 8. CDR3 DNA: TGTGCCAGCAGTTGGACTCGGGACAGGGTGGCTTTCTTT. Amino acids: CASSWTRDRVAFF.

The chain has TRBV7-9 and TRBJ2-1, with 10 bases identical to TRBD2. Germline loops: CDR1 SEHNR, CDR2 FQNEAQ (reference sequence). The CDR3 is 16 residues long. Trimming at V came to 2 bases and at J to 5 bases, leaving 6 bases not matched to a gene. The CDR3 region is CASSLLGLAGDNEQFF. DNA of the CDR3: TGTGCCAGCAGCTTATTAGGGCTAGCGGGAGACAATGAGCAGTTCTTC.